One and the same sample provided the 29 T cell receptor beta chains below, sequenced in a study of blood T cell repertoires in COVID-19 (TCRdb year 2020). Receptor libraries were prepared by the immunoSEQ multiplex PCR assay. In its TCRdb copy, this immuneACCESS table keeps in-frame sequences only and misses some clones. Where compared with another copy, unresolved V genes explain less than half of these, and the others have no known cause. This sample has about 280,000 clones in its table, and about 82% of those were observed once. Clones ranked in the top ten supply approximately 5.1% of the sample. Sequenced sample: peripheral blood. Receptors were obtained from a middle-aged man with active or convalescent COVID-19.

V is TRBV6-4 and J is TRBJ1-1; 10 nucleotides line up with TRBD1. This CDR3 is 15 amino acids long. CDR1 is MRHNA and CDR2 is SNTAGT in the germline V gene. Germline trimming cut 4 bases from V and 5 bases from J; bases unmatched to any gene: 7. The CDR3 loop is CASSAEGQGLTEAFF. CDR3 nucleotides: TGTGCCAGCAGTGCTGAGGGACAGGGGTTGACTGAAGCTTTCTTT.

This clone appeared a single time. The V and J genes are TRBV4-1 and TRBJ1-2, with 8 bases lining up with TRBD1. This CDR3 has 15 amino acids. Germline CDR1 and CDR2: MGHRA and YSYEKL. The V gene end was trimmed by 1 base and the J gene end by 8 bases; junction bases not matched to a gene: 9. CDR3 residues: CASSQAKTGAGGYTF. The CDR3 region has the DNA TGCGCCAGCAGCCAAGCAAAGACAGGGGCTGGGGGCTACACCTTC.

V is TRBV10-3 and J is TRBJ2-7, with 8 bases that match TRBD1. The CDR3 runs 12 residues. Germline V gives CDR1 ENHRY, CDR2 SYGVKD. V lost 9 bases, J lost 4 bases, and 5 bases stayed unmatched. CDR3 in amino acids: CAMSGGGYEQYF. CDR3 nucleotide sequence: TGTGCCATGTCAGGGGGCGGGTACGAGCAGTACTTC.

This chain uses TRBV28 with TRBJ1-1, with 11 bases identical to TRBD1. Germline V gives CDR1 MDHEN, CDR2 SYDVKM. This CDR3 has 14 residues. V shed 5 bases and J 4 bases; nucleotides not matched to a gene: 3. CDR3 amino acids: CASSPGTGGTEAFF. The CDR3 DNA reads TGTGCCAGCAGTCCCGGGACAGGGGGCACTGAAGCTTTCTTT. The full variable domain, in which reference TRBV28 and TRBJ1-1 provide the parts outside the CDR3, is DVKVTQSSRYLVKRTGEKVFLECVQDMDHENMFWYRQDPGLGLRLIYFSYDVKMKEKGDIPEGYSVSREKKERFSLILESASTNQTSMYLCASSPGTGGTEAFFGQGTRLTVV.

V is TRBV27 and J is TRBJ1-5; 8 nucleotides agree with TRBD1. Germline V lookup: CDR1 MNHEY, CDR2 SMNVEV (reference sequence). This CDR3 comprises 14 residues. V lost 2 bases and J lost 7; bases outside the gene matches: 4. The CDR3 sequence is CASSLGTGGQPQHF. CDR3 bases: TGTGCCAGCAGTTTAGGTACAGGGGGGCAGCCCCAGCATTTT.

There are a few counts of this clone. The chain has TRBV30 and TRBJ1-6; the match to TRBD1 covers 7 bases. J was trimmed by 5 bases and V by 4 bases; bases with no gene match: 5. CDR3 length: 14 residues. Looked up from germline, CDR1 is GTSNPN and CDR2 is SVGIG (reference sequence). The CDR3 DNA reads as TGTGCCTGGAACTCCGGGACAGATAATTCACCCCTCCACTTT. Translating it yields CAWNSGTDNSPLHF.

The chain carries TRBV9 and TRBJ1-3, with TRBD1 matching 10 bases. V shed 4 bases, J shed 0 bases, and the junction held 4 bases outside the gene matches. The CDR3 loop spans 16 amino acids. Germline V lookup: CDR1 SGDLS, CDR2 YYNGEE. The CDR3 here is CASSWGQGISGNTIYF. In DNA form, the CDR3 reads TGTGCCAGCAGCTGGGGACAGGGGATCTCTGGAAACACCATATATTTT.

This sequence joins TRBV13 and TRBJ2-2; 11 bases line up with TRBD2. The CDR3 consists of 13 residues. Per germline, CDR1 PRHDT and CDR2 FYEKMQ (reference sequence). With 5 bases clipped from V and 8 bases from J, the junction kept 1 base outside the gene matches. CDR3: CASSLAGGGELFF. The CDR3 DNA is TGTGCCAGCAGCCTAGCGGGAGGTGGGGAGCTGTTTTTT.

The V gene is TRBV2, the J gene TRBJ2-4; perhaps TRBD1 as D (6 bases). The CDR3 is 16 amino acids. From germline, CDR1 is SNHLY and CDR2 FYNNEI. The V end was cut by 4 bases, the J end by 0 bases, with 13 bases between. CDR3 region: CASSVGQGLAKNIQYF. As DNA, the CDR3 is TGTGCCAGCAGTGTAGGGCAGGGGCTAGCCAAAAACATTCAGTACTTC.

The chain combines TRBV9 with TRBJ1-4, with D possibly matching TRBD1 (6 bases). Looked up from germline, CDR1 is SGDLS and CDR2 is YYNGEE. Between the trimmed V and J ends, which lost 4 bases and 8 bases, there was a span of 12 bases. CDR3 length: 13 amino acids. The CDR3 sequence is CASSYREGEKLFF. The CDR3 DNA is TGTGCCAGCAGCTACAGGGAGGGGGAAAAACTGTTTTTT.

The chain recombines TRBV28 with TRBJ1-2, with 7 nucleotides matching TRBD1. Germline values: CDR1 MDHEN, CDR2 SYDVKM. The CDR3 is made up of 15 amino acids. V lost 3 bases to trimming and J lost 3 bases; unmatched junction nucleotides: 7. The CDR3 spells CASSFRQGGYYGYTF. As DNA, the CDR3 is TGTGCCAGCAGTTTTCGACAGGGCGGGTACTATGGCTACACCTTC.

V gene TRBV28 combines with J gene TRBJ1-5; D is undetermined. The length of the CDR3 is 15 residues. CDR1 and CDR2 (germline): MDHEN, SYDVKM. Trimming removed 4 bases from V and 1 base from J, with 11 bases in between. CDR3 residues: CASSSRGRSNQPQHF. In nucleotides, the CDR3 is TGTGCCAGCAGTTCCCGCGGGAGAAGCAATCAGCCCCAGCATTTT.

The chain is built from TRBV6-5 and TRBJ1-3, with D tentatively TRBD1 (5 bases). CDR1 is MNHEY and CDR2 is SVGAGI in the germline V gene. CDR3 length: 14 residues. Trimming pared 7 bases from V and 4 bases from J, leaving 14 bases between. CDR3 protein: CASTRGSPGNTIYF. The CDR3 DNA follows: TGTGCCAGCACCCGGGGGAGCCCCGGAAACACCATATATTTT.

The chain joins TRBV3-1 (or the pseudogene TRBV3-2) to TRBJ2-6; 8 nucleotides line up with TRBD1. Germline trimming cut 0 bases from V and 2 bases from J; bases unmatched to any gene: 6. The length of the CDR3 is 18 residues. In germline, CDR1 is LGHDT, CDR2 YNNKEL (reference sequence). The CDR3 region is CASSQDRQGAAGANVLTF. In nucleotides, the CDR3 is TGTGCCAGCAGCCAAGACAGGCAGGGGGCCGCTGGGGCCAACGTCCTGACTTTC.

The CDR3 DNA is TGTGCCAGCAGCGGGGACAGGCCCTCTGGAAACACCATATATTTT. Translating gives CASSGDRPSGNTIYF. This rearrangement joins TRBV5-4 to TRBJ1-3, with 8 positions matching TRBD1. The CDR3 extends over 15 amino acids. CDR1 is SGHNT, CDR2 YYREEE, per germline (reference sequence). Losses at the gene ends were 4 bases for V and 0 bases for J; bases not matched to a gene: 3.

The chain is built from TRBV6-2 or TRBV6-3 and TRBJ2-1; D not resolved. This CDR3 contains 17 residues. V shed 6 bases and J shed 1 base, with 19 bases lying between them. Germline V gene data show CDR1 as MNHEY and CDR2 as SVGEGT. CDR3 amino acids: CASSPPRWSVSYNEQFF. Written as DNA, the CDR3 is TGTGCCAGCAGCCCCCCCCGGTGGTCGGTATCCTACAATGAGCAGTTCTTC.

The genes are TRBV30 and TRBJ2-1, with a tentative D call TRBD1 (7 bases). With 4 bases removed from V and 5 bases from J, the gap between germline ends came to 15 bases. This CDR3 contains 14 residues. Per germline, CDR1 GTSNPN and CDR2 SVGIG (reference sequence). The CDR3 loop reads CAWTKGAGNNEQFF. CDR3 coding DNA: TGTGCCTGGACAAAGGGGGCGGGGAACAATGAGCAGTTCTTC.

This clone was counted only a few times. The V gene is TRBV7-3, the J gene TRBJ2-3; 9 nucleotides align to TRBD2. The CDR3 sequence is 15 residues long. J gave up 6 bases and V 2 bases, and 6 bases lay outside the gene matches. CDR1 is SGHTA, CDR2 FQGTGA, per germline. The CDR3 loop is CASSLGREGLDTQYF. The DNA for the CDR3 is TGTGCCAGCAGCTTAGGGCGGGAGGGCCTTGATACGCAGTATTTT.

V gene TRBV6-2 or TRBV6-3 combines with J gene TRBJ2-2, with 10 bases that match TRBD1. V trimming: 6 bases; J trimming: 2 bases; junction bases outside the gene matches: 9. The CDR3 consists of 17 residues. CDR1 MNHEY and CDR2 SVGEGT come from the germline V gene. The CDR3 is CASSPKTGGANTGELFF. The DNA of the CDR3 is TGTGCCAGCAGCCCTAAGACAGGGGGCGCAAACACCGGGGAGCTGTTTTTT.

This clone has just one count. The CDR3 spells CASSEPGQGVYGYTF. CDR3 coding DNA: TGTGCCAGCAGTGAGCCGGGACAGGGGGTTTATGGCTACACCTTC. This chain joins TRBV6-1 and TRBJ1-2, with TRBD1 matching 11 bases. Unmatched junction bases numbered 5, after V lost 3 bases and J lost 5 bases. The CDR3 is 15 residues long. Germline CDR1 and CDR2: MNHNS and SASEGT.

This clone is a singleton in its sample. The chain combines TRBV6-6 with TRBJ1-1, with 8 bases identical to TRBD1. CDR3 length equals 13 residues. Germline values: CDR1 MNHNY, CDR2 SVGAGI (reference sequence). V lost 6 bases to trimming and J lost 4 bases; unmatched junction nucleotides: 4. CDR3 sequence: CASRVTGGTEAFF. The CDR3 DNA sequence: TGTGCCAGCAGAGTTACAGGGGGCACTGAAGCTTTCTTT.

The V gene is TRBV7-2, the J gene TRBJ1-2; 7 bases line up with TRBD1. J was trimmed by 3 bases and V by 4 bases; bases with no gene match: 5. CDR3 length: 14 amino acids. Germline V gene data show CDR1 as SGHTA and CDR2 as FQGNSA. The CDR3 loop reads CASSSGQSDYGYTF. In DNA form, the CDR3 reads TGTGCCAGCAGCTCGGGACAGTCGGACTATGGCTACACCTTC.

Here the CDR3 DNA reads TGTGCCACCAGCGAGGAACTGACTGGAAACACCATATATTTT. This translates into CATSEELTGNTIYF. The gene calls are TRBV15 and TRBJ1-3; D call uncertain. Germline V gives CDR1 LNHNV, CDR2 YYDKDF (reference sequence). The CDR3 is 14 residues long. Trimming removed 5 bases from V and 2 bases from J, with 10 bases in between.

The chain has TRBV14 and TRBJ1-2, with 9 nucleotides matching TRBD1. Germline V gene lookup returns CDR1 SGHDN and CDR2 FVKESK. The CDR3 has 15 residues. The V and J ends lost 4 bases and 6 bases, in that order; junction bases with no gene match: 9. The CDR3 loop is CASSPLGDRANGYTF. In DNA, the CDR3 is TGTGCCAGCAGCCCCCTCGGGGACAGGGCGAATGGCTACACCTTC. Looking up the rest from reference TRBV14 and TRBJ1-2 gives the full variable domain: EAGVTQFPSHSVIEKGQTVTLRCDPISGHDNLYWYRRVMGKEIKFLLHFVKESKQDESGMPNNRFLAERTGGTYSTLKVQPAELEDSGVYFCASSPLGDRANGYTFGSGTRLTVV.

Remarks on this clone: The junction differs from germline at one of its ends, possibly a read error. This chain links TRBV5-3 with TRBJ2-7; no clear D. TRBV5-3 is filed as an ORF, its function uncertain. The CDR3 is 16 amino acids. The CDR3 DNA sequence: TGTGTCAGAAGCTTGGCACCTTGGCGGAGTCCCTACGAGCAGTACTTC. Encoded protein: CVRSLAPWRSPYEQYF.

The chain joins TRBV7-2 to TRBJ1-3, with TRBD1 as a possible D gene (5 bases). Germline CDR1 is SGHTA and CDR2 is FQGNSA. The V gene lost 2 bases and the J gene lost 9 bases, with 17 bases spanning the gap. This CDR3 contains 15 residues. The CDR3 here is CASSLWGTPQGTIYF. For the CDR3, the DNA is TGTGCCAGCAGCTTATGGGGGACTCCTCAGGGCACCATATATTTT.

A note on this clone: Relative to the germline gene, one junction end is altered; a read error may explain this. V and J are TRBV12-3 or TRBV12-4 and TRBJ2-4; D might be TRBD2 (7 bases). The CDR3 spans 11 residues. The CDR3 here is CASSAGGPHSF. For the CDR3, the DNA is TGTGCCAGCAGTGCCGGGGGGCCACACTCCTTC.

The chain carries TRBV18 and TRBJ1-3; TRBD1 aligns across 9 bases. The CDR3 has 16 residues. The junction had 8 bases not matched to a gene; V was cut back by 5 bases and J by 3 bases. Germline loops: CDR1 KGHSH, CDR2 LQKENI. CDR3 in DNA: TGTGCCAGCTCATCGACAGGGGGAGTATATGGAAACACCATATATTTT. Protein: CASSSTGGVYGNTIYF.

This CDR3 reads CASSLRDREPGELFF. The CDR3 bases are TGTGCCAGCAGCCTCCGGGACAGGGAGCCCGGGGAGCTGTTTTTT. This rearrangement joins TRBV6-5 to TRBJ2-2; 9 bases are shared with TRBD1. Unmatched junction bases numbered 8, after V lost 6 bases and J lost 6 bases. The CDR3 is made up of 15 amino acids. Germline V CDR1 and CDR2: MNHEY, SVGAGI.